The 15 T cell receptor delta chains presented below share a single source sample, sequenced in a study of γδ T cells in repeated Plasmodium falciparum infection. Vgamma9/Vdelta2+ and Vdelta2-negative gammadelta T cells were flow-sorted from PBMC for bulk sequencing. TCRdb re-analyzed the multiplex PCR reads via CATT. The data contain over 90,000 delta-chain clones, 0.95% to 1% of them singletons. Sequenced material: gamma-delta T cells from blood. The receptor source for this set is a pool of human donors (malaria-infected and uninfected, not separated).

This clone is medium-sized within its sample. Other DNA variants within this sample encode the same CDR3. CDR3 nucleotides: TGTGCCTGTGACAAAGTACTGGGGGATACGAGCTCCTGGGACACCCGACAGATGTTTTTC. Its protein is CACDKVLGDTSSWDTRQMFF. V is TRDV2 and J is TRDJ3, with TRDD3 matching over 13 bases. With V trimmed by 2 bases and J by 0 bases, 6 bases remained unmatched. The CDR3 runs to 20 residues. Germline V CDR1 and CDR2: GEAIGNYY, EKD.

The table lists this clone with a few counts. The TCRdb protein, from a much larger clone, departs from this DNA's translation at residue 19, likely by read error; the protein shown derives from the DNA. The rearrangement uses TRDV1 and TRDJ1; 11 nucleotides line up with TRDD3. The J gene comes from matching the DNA to germline here; TCRdb lacks it. The CDR3 runs 22 residues. Per the germline V gene, CDR1 is TSWWSYY and CDR2 is QGS. The CDR3 is CALGDSSFLGRVWGIRTDRLIF. The CDR3, as DNA: TGTGCTCTTGGGGATTCTTCCTTCCTCGGAAGAGTGTGGGGGATACGCACCGATAGACTCATCTTT.

At least ten counts were recorded for this clone. This chain uses TRDV1 with TRDJ3; TRDD3 agrees at 9 bases. The J gene was not available in TCRdb and was assigned here by matching the DNA to germline segments. The germline V gene encodes CDR1 TSWWSYY and CDR2 QGS. This CDR3 is built from 22 residues. V shed 2 bases, J shed 0 bases, and the junction held 14 bases outside the gene matches. The CDR3 DNA reads TGTGCTCTTGGGGAATCGATTTCTAGGGGGGATACCGACTCCTGGGACACCCGACAGATGTTTTTC. Protein: CALGESISRGDTDSWDTRQMFF.

The sample holds many counts of this clone. The rearrangement links TRDV2 to TRDJ3; 10 bases are a match to TRDD3. The CDR3 consists of 19 residues. Germline-derived CDR1 and CDR2 are GEAIGNYY and EKD. With V trimmed by 1 base and J by 5 bases, 10 bases remained unmatched. The CDR3 DNA is TGTGCCTGTGACACAGTCTCTACTGGGGGATTCCGGGACACCCGACAGATGTTTTTC. Protein product: CACDTVSTGGFRDTRQMFF.

This clone was observed a single time. The V gene was identified as TRDV1, while no J gene was called; the table's D call, TRDD3, has no DNA check behind it. CDR1 and CDR2 (germline): TSWWSYY, QGS. This CDR3 region has 19 residues. The CDR3 sequence: CASGGRINRSCRDTDKRIF. The DNA for the CDR3 is TGTGCTAGTGGGGGACGTATAAACCGCTCGTGTAGGGACACAGATAAAAGAATCTTT.

This clone has more than one count but fewer than ten. A clone one base away is much larger, so this may be a read error. This sample includes further DNA sequences coding for the same CDR3. The chain links TRDV1 to TRDJ1, with TRDD3 matching 9 bases. The J gene is absent in TCRdb and was assigned here via DNA matching to germline. Trimming removed 3 bases from V and 0 bases from J; junction bases left unmatched: 20. The CDR3 consists of 21 residues. The germline V gene encodes CDR1 TSWWSYY and CDR2 QGS. The CDR3 loop is CALGERSRGLPSGGYTDKLIF. The CDR3 coding sequence is TGTGCTCTTGGGGAGCGGTCTCGAGGGCTACCTTCTGGGGGATACACCGATAAACTCATCTTT.

The sample holds many counts of this clone. This probably arose from a read error, given a far larger clone one base away. Other DNA variants within this sample encode the same CDR3. This rearrangement joins TRDV2 to TRDJ3; TRDD3 matches 10 bases. The J gene, absent from TCRdb, was called here by matching the DNA to germline. Germline values: CDR1 GEAIGNYY, CDR2 EKD. The CDR3 spans 18 residues. V lost 1 base, J lost 0 bases, and 2 bases stayed unmatched. CDR3 in amino acids: CACDTAGGYSWDTRQMFF. The CDR3 bases are TGTGCCTGTGACACTGCTGGGGGATACTCCTGGGACACCCGACAGATGTTTTTC.

This clone has at least ten counts. TCRdb's protein, taken from a much larger clone, differs from this DNA's translation at residue 9, likely owing to a read error; the protein displayed comes from the DNA. The rearrangement joins TRDV2 to TRDJ1; D gene unclear. Germline V gene lookup returns CDR1 GEAIGNYY and CDR2 EKD. The CDR3 sequence is 15 residues long. V shed 0 bases and J shed 1 base, with 11 bases lying between them. CDR3 protein: CACDTVGAFTDKLIF. CDR3 sequence (DNA): TGTGCCTGTGACACCGTCGGAGCGTTCACCGATAAACTCATCTTT.

Remarks on this clone: Given a far larger clone just one base away, this is likely a sequencing read error. The sample has other DNA sequences that encode this CDR3 too. No J gene call was made, and the V gene is TRDV2; the table's D gene call, TRDD3, was not cross checked with the DNA. The CDR3 is made up of 20 amino acids. CDR1 GEAIGNYY and CDR2 EKD come from the germline V gene. For the CDR3, the DNA is TGTGCCTGTGACACGACGGAACTGGGGGATACCCCCTGGGACACCCGACAAATGTTTTTC. Its protein is CACDTTELGDTPWDTRQMFF.

As regards this clone: The protein recorded in TCRdb matches a much larger clone and deviates from this DNA's translation at residue 5, suggesting a read error; the protein here is obtained by translating the DNA. V and J are TRDV1 and TRDJ3; D is uncertain. Germline matching of the DNA provided the J gene here, since TCRdb leaves it blank. The germline V and J ends were trimmed by 4 bases and 4 bases, with 17 bases remaining between them. Germline loops: CDR1 TSWWSYY, CDR2 QGS. This CDR3 spans 18 amino acids. DNA for the CDR3: TGTGCTCTTGGGGGACGGGTAGTAACCGGGTGGGACACCCGACAGATGTTTTTC. Translation: CALGGRVVTGWDTRQMFF.

This clone came up a few times. With a far larger clone one base away, a read error is the likely cause. Other DNA variants within this sample encode the same CDR3. The chain combines TRDV2 with TRDJ1, with 9 bases that match TRDD3. The J gene, missing from TCRdb, was assigned here through DNA to germline matching. CDR3 length: 17 residues. Germline V CDR1 and CDR2: GEAIGNYY, EKD. DNA for the CDR3: TGTGCCTGCGACACTCTGAGTACTGGGGGAGAAACCGATAAACTCATCTTT. This codes for CACDTLSTGGETDKLIF.

This clone has only a few counts. This DNA's translation and the protein TCRdb lists, from a much larger clone, do not match at residue 10, likely due to a read error; the protein shown is translated from the DNA. This rearrangement joins TRDV2 to TRDJ1; maybe TRDD3 (6 bases). Because TCRdb records no J gene, it was assigned here through a match of the DNA to germline. V was pared by 1 base and J by 1 base, with 15 bases between. The CDR3 has 16 residues. CDR1 is GEAIGNYY and CDR2 is EKD in the germline V gene. The CDR3, as DNA: TGTGCCTGTGACACGGTGGGAGGGGGACTCACCGATAAACTCATCTTT. Translation: CACDTVGGGLTDKLIF.

A remark on this clone: It differs at one base from a far larger clone, so likely a read error. Other DNA variants within this sample encode the same CDR3. V gene TRDV2 combines with J gene TRDJ1; perhaps TRDD3 as D (5 bases). V gave up 2 bases and J gave up 1 base, with 16 bases separating them. Germline V gene sequence: CDR1 GEAIGNYY, CDR2 EKD. This CDR3 has 16 amino acids. The CDR3 coding sequence is TGTGCCTGTGACAACCTAGGGGGCCTTTCCACCGATAAACTCATCTTT. Protein product: CACDNLGGLSTDKLIF.

In this sample, this clone turned up a few times. A read error is the likely source, as a far larger clone sits one nucleotide away. Other nucleotide sequences in the sample specify the same CDR3. The V and J genes are TRDV1 and TRDJ1; TRDD3 aligns across 11 bases. The J gene was not available in TCRdb and was assigned here by matching the DNA to germline segments. CDR3 length equals 22 residues. Germline CDR1 TSWWSYY, CDR2 QGS. V lost 1 base and J lost 3; bases outside the gene matches: 22. CDR3 sequence reads: CALGEPVRSSYWGIKVADKLIF. CDR3 DNA sequence: TGTGCTCTTGGGGAACCCGTGAGGTCCTCCTACTGGGGGATAAAGGTGGCCGATAAACTCATCTTT.

The table lists this clone with many counts. TCRdb records a much larger clone's protein for this DNA, with a difference at residue 14 that likely arises from a read error; the protein given is the translation of the DNA. The chain joins TRDV1 to TRDJ1; 7 bases are shared with TRDD2. The J gene, left out of TCRdb, was set here by checking the DNA against germline. In germline, CDR1 is TSWWSYY, CDR2 QGS. V lost 0 bases and J lost 0; bases outside the gene matches: 25. The CDR3 length is 23 residues. This chain's CDR3 is CALGELSISYQGGPITYTDKLIF. For the CDR3, the DNA is TGTGCTCTTGGGGAACTTTCCATTTCCTACCAGGGGGGGCCCATCACCTACACCGATAAACTCATCTTT.